The T cell receptor beta chain described here comes from a study of blood T cell repertoires in COVID-19. Study details: Donors in the United States, Italy and Spain gave samples during acute or convalescent COVID-19. Sample material is recorded as cDNA or gDNA derived from T cells, B-cell-depleted T cells, or PBMCs.

The CDR3 consists of 15 residues. From germline, CDR1 is KGHSH and CDR2 LQKENI. Trimming cost V 5 bases and J 5 bases, with 15 bases left between them. Methods used by the authors: Reference gene primer amplification gave nucleated cell count estimates. Using immunoSEQ multiplex PCR, the repertoire was profiled, and TCRdb retains in-frame clones only, with some absent. V, J and clone size reflect that table, while D and trimming were determined from the DNA. The repertoire holds 110,000 to 150,000 clones, with about three quarters as singletons. The rearrangement links TRBV18 to TRBJ1-4; D unresolved. The sequenced material came from peripheral blood. The receptor was derived from a woman in her fifties or sixties with acute or convalescent COVID-19. CDR3 in DNA: TGTGCCAGCTCAAGGCGGGATCCCAGGAATGAAAAACTGTTTTTT. Translation gives CASSRRDPRNEKLFF.